This is a list of T cell receptor beta chains from one sample in a study of Ad26.COV2.S vaccination and SARS-CoV-2 variants. Produced via immunoSEQ multiplex PCR; TCRdb's table is partial and in-frame only. Among roughly 320,000 clones, around 84% were seen once, and the ten largest hold approximately 1.9%. The specimen comprised peripheral blood, sampled in a trial of Ad26.COV2.S vaccine versus placebo. All receptors come from a person between 18 and 65 years old who received the Ad26.COV2.S COVID-19 vaccine or a placebo. The CDR3 runs from the conserved cysteine through the conserved F or W. Each record gives: J gene, clone size, D gene, V gene, CDR3 DNA, CDR3 protein. The D gene is left open where the match is weak. Expanded clones are given a class, and other clones once, few, many or no size at all.

j_call: TRBJ1-1
clone_size: .
d_call: .
v_call: TRBV6-5
cdr3_nt: TGTGCCAGCAGTTTAACCGGCCCCCAGGACACTGAAGCTTTCTTT
cdr3_aa: CASSLTGPQDTEAFF

j_call: TRBJ2-5
clone_size: .
d_call: TRBD2
v_call: TRBV28
cdr3_nt: TGTGCCAGCATGGGGAGCGGGGGGTCGGTCGAAGAGACCCAGTACTTC
cdr3_aa: CASMGSGGSVEETQYF

j_call: TRBJ1-1
clone_size: .
d_call: .
v_call: TRBV27
cdr3_nt: TGTGCCAGCAGTTTAGCTAGAGGAAGACACACTGAAGCTTTCTTT
cdr3_aa: CASSLARGRHTEAFF

j_call: TRBJ2-1
clone_size: .
d_call: TRBD2
v_call: TRBV19
cdr3_nt: TGTGCCAGTAGTATAGATAAACCCAGCGGGGGGGGCTACAATGAGCAGTTCTTC
cdr3_aa: CASSIDKPSGGGYNEQFF

j_call: TRBJ2-5
clone_size: few
d_call: .
v_call: TRBV5-1
cdr3_nt: TGCGCCAGCAGCTTCAGAGGCCAAGAGACCCAGTACTTC
cdr3_aa: CASSFRGQETQYF

j_call: TRBJ1-2
clone_size: .
d_call: .
v_call: TRBV21-1
cdr3_nt: TGTGCCAGCAGCAAAGCGGTAGGGGACTTTAACTATGGCTACACCTTC
cdr3_aa: CASSKAVGDFNYGYTF

j_call: TRBJ2-1
clone_size: once
d_call: TRBD1
v_call: TRBV5-1
cdr3_nt: TGCGCCAGCAGCTTTGGACAGGAGAGCTACAATGAGCAGTTCTTC
cdr3_aa: CASSFGQESYNEQFF

j_call: TRBJ1-2
clone_size: few
d_call: TRBD1
v_call: TRBV6-2/TRBV6-3
cdr3_nt: TGTGCCAGCAGTCTCTCCGGGACAGCCCATCCCTATGGCTACACCTTC
cdr3_aa: CASSLSGTAHPYGYTF

j_call: TRBJ1-5
clone_size: .
d_call: .
v_call: TRBV19
cdr3_nt: TGTGCCAGTACCGACGGACTAAGCAATCAGCCCCAGCATTTT
cdr3_aa: CASTDGLSNQPQHF

j_call: TRBJ2-5
clone_size: .
d_call: .
v_call: TRBV11-2
cdr3_nt: TGTGCCAGCAGCAATGGTAGAGAGACCCAGTACTTC
cdr3_aa: CASSNGRETQYF

j_call: TRBJ2-1
clone_size: .
d_call: .
v_call: TRBV6-5
cdr3_nt: TGTGCCATCCTGGGGGCCCGGGGGGCGGAGCAGTTCTTC
cdr3_aa: CAILGARGAEQFF

j_call: TRBJ1-2
clone_size: .
d_call: TRBD1
v_call: TRBV3-1/TRBV3-2
cdr3_nt: TGTGCCAGCAGCCCAGGACAGGGAGGCTATGGCTACACCTTC
cdr3_aa: CASSPGQGGYGYTF

j_call: TRBJ2-3
clone_size: .
d_call: TRBD1
v_call: TRBV5-8
cdr3_nt: TGTGCCAGCAGCCAACGACAGGGGGCGGAAGATACGCAGTATTTT
cdr3_aa: CASSQRQGAEDTQYF

j_call: TRBJ2-1
clone_size: once
d_call: .
v_call: TRBV24-1
cdr3_nt: TGTGCCACCAGTCGGGCAGGGACGTGGGATGAGCAGTTCTTC
cdr3_aa: CATSRAGTWDEQFF